This entry describes one TCR beta chain. Its antigen is currently unknown. From germline, CDR1 is SQVTM and CDR2 ANQGSEA. The CDR3 extends over 18 amino acids. Each donor gave around 2.5 ml of peripheral blood. Per individual sample, eight separate reactions were used to make cDNA. TCRdb re-called the 5' RACE reads, yielding one record per CDR3 amino acid sequence without DNA. This table lists about 380,000 distinct CDR3 sequences. This specimen comes from a study of monozygotic twins with inflammatory bowel disease. Study-level findings and limits: The data gave no support to a single strong IBD-associated signal or clonotype.

The V gene is TRBV29-1, the J gene TRBJ2-1; TCRdb calls TRBD2, which cannot be checked without DNA. Sequences were obtained from blood. The TCR was taken from a human donor with ulcerative colitis or Crohn's disease, or a healthy co-twin of an affected twin (not recorded which). The CDR3 protein is CSVEDIPAGGLINNEQFF.